This is a list of T cell receptor beta chains from one sample in a study of cytomegalovirus exposure and HLA in healthy donors. Using immunoSEQ multiplex PCR, the repertoire was profiled, and TCRdb retains in-frame clones only, with some absent. Of 100,000 to 150,000 clones in the sample, around 74% are singletons; the top ten hold approximately 5%. The specimen was PBMCs. These receptors all stem from a woman in her forties or fifties in good health and CMV-seropositive. Each CDR3 is given with its conserved first and last residue. Fields, in order: V gene, J gene, CDR3 protein.

TRBV6-1	TRBJ2-2	CASVWGRNTGELFF
TRBV10-1	TRBJ1-1	CASNLAADTEAFF
TRBV5-4	TRBJ2-6	CASSLEGFGANVLTF
TRBV30	TRBJ2-3	CAWSVSSGGKSDTQYF
TRBV10-3	TRBJ2-6	CAISPRELASGANVLTF
TRBV5-6	TRBJ2-6	CASSLIGFGANVLTF
TRBV11-3	TRBJ1-1	CASSSAGVGAFF
TRBV11-2	TRBJ1-5	CASSLDSRGNQPQHF
TRBV19	TRBJ1-3	CASTQGALLGNTIYF
TRBV20-1	TRBJ2-1	CSSVTSEEQFF
TRBV6-6	TRBJ2-4	CASSSGGAGENIQYF
TRBV4-1	TRBJ1-2	CASNSGGFGYTF
TRBV25-1	TRBJ1-4	CASSEGGGAGSNEKLFF
TRBV27	TRBJ1-1	CASSTRQGAEAFF
TRBV5-4	TRBJ1-2	CASSLWQGIGGYTF
TRBV2	TRBJ2-1	CARNRGPTNEQFF
TRBV7-9	TRBJ1-6	CSSGQSNSPLHF
TRBV2	TRBJ2-1	CASSEGGGAVVNEQFF
TRBV14	TRBJ2-1	CASSHPAGGSYNEQFF
TRBV14	TRBJ2-7	CASSQVVSGGEQYF
TRBV25-1	TRBJ2-6	CASKDRGSGANVLTF
TRBV10-3	-	CAIRGTSGGYEQYF